This TCR beta chain was sequenced for a study of technical replicates of blood from several donors. The CDR3 consists of 13 residues. In germline, CDR1 is MNHEY, CDR2 SVGAGI. The trim removed 7 bases at V and 1 base at J, leaving 1 base unmatched. The protocol was immunoSEQ multiplex PCR, while the TCRdb copy is restricted to in-frame clones and leaves out a portion. The sample holds 90,000 to 100,000 clones, 85% to 95% seen once. The V and J genes are TRBV6-5 and TRBJ1-1; 9 nucleotides agree with TRBD1. This receptor was taken from a human donor in good health. Sequenced: T cells isolated from PBMCs. The CDR3 here is CASKGQGNTEAFF. The CDR3 nucleotides are TGTGCCAGCAAGGGACAGGGGAACACTGAAGCTTTCTTT.